The present T cell receptor (beta chain) was sequenced within a study of molecular identifiers for immune sequencing clone quantification. At the level of the study: In replicates, the authors split RNA from around 20,000 or 100,000 naive CD8 cells five ways and sequenced four.

This clonotype was seen ten or more times. Bulk libraries came from a prior protocol with listed TCR primers. Each CDR3 protein gets one entry after TCRdb re-called the PCR reads with MiXCR. This sample has 300,000 to 350,000 distinct CDR3 sequences, with about 22% found just once. Germline V gives CDR1 SGHNT, CDR2 YYREEE (reference sequence). The CDR3 extends over 15 amino acids. Trimming left V 0 bases short and J 1 base short, with 7 bases between. The material sequenced was naive CD8+ T cells from blood, with Jurkat cell RNA spiked in. Subset indicated: FACS-sorted CD8+CD4-CCR7+CD45RA+ naive T cells. The TCR originated in a human donor in good health. Some libraries in this study had Jurkat cell RNA spiked in. The rearrangement joins TRBV5-4 to TRBJ2-2; D is perhaps TRBD1 (5 bases). The CDR3 sequence is CASSLGTGNTGELFF. CDR3 bases: TGTGCCAGCAGCTTGGGAACAGGGAACACCGGGGAGCTGTTTTTT.